Following are 26 T cell receptor beta chains from one sample sequenced in a study of shared clonotypes between healthy human individuals. The method was immunoSEQ multiplex PCR; TCRdb's version includes in-frame clones alone and lacks a portion of them. The sample includes roughly 2.6 million clones, around nine tenths of them seen just once. Sample: naive CD4+ T cells sorted from blood. Noted subset: CD45RA+ positively selected. Source of these receptors: a man younger than 35 in good health.

The chain recombines TRBV7-9 with TRBJ2-3, with TRBD1 matching 7 bases. V lost 5 bases to trimming and J lost 1 base; unmatched junction nucleotides: 3. Germline lookup yields CDR1 SEHNR and CDR2 FQNEAQ (reference sequence). The CDR3 has 14 amino acids. Here the CDR3 DNA reads TGTGCCAGCAGCGATGACAGGGGCACAGATACGCAGTATTTT. It translates to CASSDDRGTDTQYF.

The chain has TRBV7-3 and TRBJ2-2; 11 bases line up with TRBD2. V gave up 0 bases and J gave up 4 bases; unmatched junction bases: 7. Germline values: CDR1 SGHTA, CDR2 FQGTGA. The CDR3 length is 18 residues. The CDR3 coding sequence is TGTGCCAGCAGCTTAACGGGCGGGACTAGCGGAGTCACCGGGGAGCTGTTTTTT. It is translated as CASSLTGGTSGVTGELFF.

The chain uses TRBV10-3 and TRBJ1-5, with D hard to call. The CDR3 is 15 residues long. Trimming pared 6 bases from V and 0 bases from J, leaving 12 bases between. From germline, CDR1 is ENHRY and CDR2 SYGVKD. The CDR3 reads CAIRAGVDSNQPQHF. DNA of the CDR3: TGTGCCATCAGAGCAGGCGTAGATAGCAATCAGCCCCAGCATTTT.

The chain employs TRBV21-1 and TRBJ1-4; TRBD1, the table's D call, was not compared with the DNA. TRBV21-1 is listed as a pseudogene. The CDR3 consists of 12 residues. This CDR3 reads CASSNLAPGLFF. CDR3 in DNA: TGTGCCAGCAGCAACTTGGCACCAGGACTGTTTTTT.

The chain combines TRBV6-5 with TRBJ2-2; no firm D call. The CDR3 totals 14 residues. The V gene lost 7 bases and the J gene lost 4 bases, with 13 bases spanning the gap. The germline V gene encodes CDR1 MNHEY and CDR2 SVGAGI. CDR3 bases: TGTGCCAGCATTAAAGAGTCGGGCACCGGGGAGCTGTTTTTT. It yields the protein CASIKESGTGELFF.

On this clone: Within the sample, other DNA sequences also encode this same CDR3. V gene TRBV5-1 combines with J gene TRBJ2-5; TRBD2 matches 13 bases. Germline V gene data show CDR1 as SGHRS and CDR2 as YFSETQ. The trim removed 4 bases at V and 5 bases at J, leaving 5 bases unmatched. This CDR3 is built from 15 residues. CDR3 sequence reads: CASSPGLAGEETQYF. The CDR3 DNA follows: TGCGCCAGCAGCCCCGGACTAGCGGGAGAGGAGACCCAGTACTTC.

Details on this clone: The same CDR3 also results from other DNA sequences found in this sample. This chain connects TRBV6-1 to TRBJ1-5, with TRBD1 matching 8 bases. V lost 8 bases, J lost 2 bases, and 5 bases stayed unmatched. Germline assignment: CDR1 MNHNS and CDR2 SASEGT. The CDR3 runs to 14 residues. The CDR3 spells CASGTGVGNQPQHF. The DNA for the CDR3 is TGTGCCAGCGGGACAGGTGTTGGCAATCAGCCCCAGCATTTT.

On this clone itself: This sample includes further DNA sequences coding for the same CDR3. The J gene is TRBJ1-6, the V gene TRBV27; D gene uncertain. This CDR3 has 12 residues. CDR1 and CDR2 from the germline V gene are MNHEY and SMNVEV (reference sequence). V was cut by 2 bases and J by 6 bases, with 2 bases left in between. The CDR3 DNA reads as TGTGCCAGCAGTTTAAGTAATTCACCCCTCCACTTT. Protein: CASSLSNSPLHF.

The chain employs TRBV7-8 and TRBJ2-7; D not resolved. The V gene's germline CDR1 is SGHVS and CDR2 FQNEAQ. The CDR3 is 14 amino acids. Trimming took off 1 base at V and 6 bases at J, with 13 bases between the two ends. CDR3 DNA: TGTGCCAGCAGCTTAGAAGGCAGCTTAAGCGAGCAGTACTTC. Translation gives CASSLEGSLSEQYF.

This clone was recorded a few times. Other DNA sequences of this sample code for an identical CDR3. This sequence joins TRBV5-1 and TRBJ1-4, with D tentatively TRBD1 (5 bases). Germline CDR1 reads SGHRS; CDR2 reads YFSETQ. The CDR3 has 14 amino acids. The V end lost 0 bases, the J end lost 2 bases, and 5 bases lay between the germline ends. The DNA of the CDR3 is TGCGCCAGCAGCTTGGGACAGACTAATGAAAAACTGTTTTTT. Encoded protein: CASSLGQTNEKLFF.

The J gene is TRBJ2-7, the V gene TRBV7-2; D uncertain. The CDR3 covers 13 residues. Germline V gene data show CDR1 as SGHTA and CDR2 as FQGNSA. V gave up 7 bases and J gave up 0 bases, with 10 bases separating them. This chain's CDR3 is CASTHTPSYEQYF. The CDR3, as DNA: TGTGCCAGCACCCACACCCCCTCCTACGAGCAGTACTTC.

The V gene is TRBV6-5, the J gene TRBJ2-1; 10 nucleotides match TRBD2. The CDR3 length is 15 residues. CDR1 MNHEY and CDR2 SVGAGI come from the germline V gene. The V and J ends lost 7 bases and 7 bases, in that order; junction bases with no gene match: 10. CDR3 in amino acids: CASIPSGSIRNEQFF. The DNA for the CDR3 is TGTGCCAGCATCCCTAGCGGGAGTATACGGAATGAGCAGTTCTTC.

CDR3 residues: CASSLNWGPYEQYF. The CDR3 DNA follows: TGTGCCAGCAGCTTAAACTGGGGTCCCTACGAGCAGTACTTC. The V gene is TRBV7-3, the J gene TRBJ2-7; D is unresolved. V was shortened by 1 base and J by 2 bases, with 9 bases between the two germline ends. The CDR3 loop spans 14 amino acids. Germline CDR1 is SGHTA and CDR2 is FQGTGA.

This chain uses TRBV11-2 with TRBJ2-5, with D possibly matching TRBD2 (5 bases). This CDR3 comprises 12 residues. V was shortened by 8 bases and J by 11 bases, with 18 bases between the two germline ends. From germline, CDR1 is SGHAT and CDR2 FQNNGV. Here the CDR3 reads CASELAGREQYF. The CDR3 DNA reads TGTGCCAGCGAATTGGCAGGTAGGGAGCAGTACTTC.

DNA of the CDR3: TGCGCCAGCAGCCAAGGAACTAGCGGGAGGAGGCAAGAGACCCAGTACTTC. The encoded protein is CASSQGTSGRRQETQYF. The V call is TRBV4-3, the J call TRBJ2-5; 12 bases match TRBD2. Germline values: CDR1 LGHNA, CDR2 YSLEER. The ends lost 1 base at V and 2 bases at J; junction bases unmatched: 5. The CDR3 length is 17 residues.

The chain carries TRBV30 and TRBJ1-6; 8 nucleotides align to TRBD1. J was trimmed by 7 bases and V by 1 base; bases with no gene match: 6. The length of the CDR3 is 15 residues. Germline V gives CDR1 GTSNPN, CDR2 SVGIG (reference sequence). Written as DNA, the CDR3 is TGTGCCTGGAGTGATGGACAGGGTCAAAATTCACCCCTCCACTTT. Translation gives CAWSDGQGQNSPLHF.

The chain combines TRBV5-1 with TRBJ1-1; 8 positions agree with TRBD1. This CDR3 is built from 14 residues. J gave up 6 bases and V 4 bases, and 8 bases lay outside the gene matches. CDR1 is SGHRS, CDR2 YFSETQ, per germline. DNA of the CDR3: TGCGCCAGCAGCCCGTCGGACAGGGTCGCTGAAGCTTTCTTT. Protein sequence: CASSPSDRVAEAFF.

This clone has more than one count but fewer than ten. The chain combines TRBV10-3 with TRBJ2-2; TRBD1 might be the D (5 bases). The CDR3 contains 15 residues. The V gene's germline CDR1 is ENHRY and CDR2 SYGVKD. Trimming stripped 3 bases from V and 0 bases from J, with 8 bases between. The CDR3 reads CAISDREPNTGELFF. Here the CDR3 DNA reads TGTGCCATCAGTGACAGGGAACCGAACACCGGGGAGCTGTTTTTT.

The rearrangement links TRBV5-4 to TRBJ1-6; D is perhaps TRBD1 (5 bases). Germline V gives CDR1 SGHNT, CDR2 YYREEE (reference sequence). The V end was cut by 3 bases, the J end by 14 bases, with 18 bases between. This CDR3 has 14 amino acids. The CDR3 nucleotides read TGTGCCAGCAGCTCGACAGAGACCCTCTATTCCCTCCACTTT. This gives the protein CASSSTETLYSLHF.

The chain is built from TRBV9 and TRBJ1-1; D might be TRBD1 (6 bases). The V gene's germline CDR1 is SGDLS and CDR2 YYNGEE. Trimming took off 2 bases at V and 2 bases at J, with 16 bases between the two ends. This CDR3 contains 16 residues. The CDR3 protein is CASSVTDRHPNTEAFF. CDR3 DNA: TGTGCCAGCAGCGTCACGGACAGACACCCCAACACTGAAGCTTTCTTT.

Details on this clone: Other DNA sequences in the same sample also yield this CDR3. The chain couples TRBV18 to TRBJ1-1; 7 nucleotides agree with TRBD1. The CDR3 runs 14 residues. V gave up 4 bases and J gave up 0 bases; unmatched junction bases: 2. In germline, CDR1 is KGHSH, CDR2 LQKENI. The CDR3: CASSRDRVNTEAFF. In nucleotides, the CDR3 is TGTGCCAGCTCACGTGACAGGGTGAACACTGAAGCTTTCTTT.

The chain has TRBV6-5 and TRBJ1-2; 11 bases are shared with TRBD1. The CDR3 is made up of 16 amino acids. Germline V gene lookup returns CDR1 MNHEY and CDR2 SVGAGI. Trimming cost V 4 bases and J 6 bases; bases outside gene matches: 10. CDR3 loop: CASSSWGDRGVDGYTF. CDR3 nucleotide sequence: TGTGCCAGCAGTTCATGGGGGGACAGGGGGGTCGATGGCTACACCTTC.

The genes are TRBV2 and TRBJ2-2, with D hard to call. Trimming shortened V by 6 bases and J by 1 base, and 12 bases separated the two germline ends. Per germline, CDR1 SNHLY and CDR2 FYNNEI. The CDR3 has 15 amino acids. Here the CDR3 DNA reads TGTGCCAGCAGCTTTTTGGATGTGAACACCGGGGAGCTGTTTTTT. This encodes CASSFLDVNTGELFF.

This clone was seen a single time. The same CDR3 can be traced to other DNA sequences in this sample. CDR3 in DNA: TGCGCCAGCAGCTTGGAGGGTGGGGGCCAGCCCCAGCATTTT. This encodes CASSLEGGGQPQHF. The chain links TRBV5-1 to TRBJ1-5; D is perhaps TRBD1 (6 bases). The germline V and J ends were trimmed by 0 bases and 7 bases, with 11 bases remaining between them. Germline lookup yields CDR1 SGHRS and CDR2 YFSETQ. The length of the CDR3 is 14 residues.

Turning to this clone: Distinct nucleotide sequences in the sample also encode this CDR3. This rearrangement joins TRBV6-1 to TRBJ1-5; D is unresolved. In germline, CDR1 is MNHNS, CDR2 SASEGT. The V end was cut by 2 bases, the J end by 3 bases, with 2 bases between. The CDR3 is 12 amino acids. Here the CDR3 DNA reads TGTGCCAGCAGTGAACTCAATCAGCCCCAGCATTTT. Protein: CASSELNQPQHF.

The chain has TRBV5-6 and TRBJ2-1, with D unclear. The germline gives CDR1 SGHDT, CDR2 YYEEEE. Between the trimmed V and J ends, which lost 4 bases and 9 bases, there was a span of 8 bases. The CDR3 is 11 residues long. In DNA form, the CDR3 reads TGTGCCAGCAGCCAGCGTGGTGAGCAGTTCTTC. It encodes CASSQRGEQFF.